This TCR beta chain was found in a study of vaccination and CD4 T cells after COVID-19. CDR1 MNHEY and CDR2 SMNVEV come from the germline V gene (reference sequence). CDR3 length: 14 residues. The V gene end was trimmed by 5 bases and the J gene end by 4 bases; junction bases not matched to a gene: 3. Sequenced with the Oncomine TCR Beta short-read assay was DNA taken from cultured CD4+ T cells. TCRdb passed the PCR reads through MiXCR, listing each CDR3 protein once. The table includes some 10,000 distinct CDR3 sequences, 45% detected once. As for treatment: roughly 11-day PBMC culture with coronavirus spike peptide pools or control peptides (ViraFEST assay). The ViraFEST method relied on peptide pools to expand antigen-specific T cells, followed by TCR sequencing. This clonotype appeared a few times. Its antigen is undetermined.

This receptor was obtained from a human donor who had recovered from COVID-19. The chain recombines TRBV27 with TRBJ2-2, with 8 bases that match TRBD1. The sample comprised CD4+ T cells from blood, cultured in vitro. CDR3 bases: TGTGCCAGCAGTCCCAGGGGGCGCACCGGGGAGCTGTTTTTT. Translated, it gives CASSPRGRTGELFF.